Given below is one T cell receptor beta chain in context. TCRdb analysed the 5' RACE reads with MiXCR anew, one entry per CDR3 protein. This table holds 1,000 to 1,500 distinct CDR3 sequences, over 60% found once. V dropped 2 bases and J dropped 1 base, with 5 bases sitting between them. Germline V gene sequence: CDR1 MRHNA, CDR2 SNTAGT. The CDR3 contains 14 residues. This entry is derived from a study of identical twins' blood T cells. This rearrangement joins TRBV6-4 to TRBJ2-2, with D perhaps matching TRBD1 (5 bases). The source material was PBMCs. This clonotype originated in a woman between 18 and 55 years old in good health. This CDR3 is CASSDGQNTGELFF. The CDR3 bases are TGTGCCAGCAGTGACGGACAGAACACCGGGGAGCTGTTTTTT.